These T cell receptor beta chains were read from a single sample in a study of control samples from healthy donors and cancer patients. Data came from immunoSEQ multiplex PCR; TCRdb stores just in-frame clones and leaves some out. The table has 150,000 to 200,000 clones, 80% to 90% seen once. Sequencing was carried out using blood. The receptors were sampled from a man under 40 in good health. Both conserved end residues are part of each CDR3. The order of the fields is D gene, V gene, clone size, J gene, CDR3 DNA, CDR3 protein. A D gene is named only where the DNA matches it firmly. Clone size is stated in some rows and not others, as once, few, many or a class when expanded.

-,TRBV5-6,once,TRBJ1-6,TGTGCCAGCAGCTTGGGACAGTCGAATTCACCCCTCCACTTT,CASSLGQSNSPLHF
-,TRBV19,-,TRBJ2-3,TGTGCCAGTAGTATGTGGGTCGCGGCAGATACGCAGTATTTT,CASSMWVAADTQYF
TRBD1,TRBV18,-,TRBJ2-5,TGTGCCAGCTCACCGTTAGACAGGGGGGTCAGGGAGACCCAGTACTTC,CASSPLDRGVRETQYF
TRBD1,TRBV15,-,TRBJ2-3,TGTGCCACCAGCAAAGGACAGGGGGGCACAGATACGCAGTATTTT,CATSKGQGGTDTQYF
TRBD1,TRBV5-8,-,TRBJ1-1,TGTGCCAGCAAGAGGGGGCTCTTCGCTTTCTTT,CASKRGLFAFF
-,TRBV5-6,-,TRBJ2-1,TGTGCCAGCAGCTTGGCGCGGTCACGGGGGCAGTTCTTC,CASSLARSRGQFF
-,TRBV3-1/TRBV3-2,once,TRBJ1-3,TGTGCCAGCAGACAAGATATGACAGGTGGAAACACCATATATTTT,CASRQDMTGGNTIYF
-,TRBV6-1,-,TRBJ1-2,TGTGCCAGCAGTGAAGAGGAAAGGGGCCCGTATTTTGGCTACACCTTC,CASSEEERGPYFGYTF
TRBD1,TRBV24-1,-,TRBJ1-1,TGTGCCACCCAAAATCAGGGGGCAAACGAAGCTTTCTTT,CATQNQGANEAFF
TRBD2,TRBV11-2,-,TRBJ2-3,TGTGCCAGCAGCAGAGTAGGCGGGGGGGACGGAGATACGCAGTATTTT,CASSRVGGGDGDTQYF
-,TRBV6-5,few,TRBJ2-7,TGTGCCAGCAAGGGGAATCGGGACGGATCCTACGAGCAGTACTTC,CASKGNRDGSYEQYF
-,TRBV19,once,TRBJ1-5,TGTGCCAGTAGCCCCGACGGGGGCCCCTTTAATCAGCCCCAGCATTTT,CASSPDGGPFNQPQHF
-,TRBV7-2,once,TRBJ1-2,TGTGCCAGCAGCTTAAAGGCCCCCTATGGCTACACCTTC,CASSLKAPYGYTF
-,TRBV6-1,-,TRBJ1-4,TGTGCCAGCAGTGTAAATCTTTTGGGGACAAGGGAAAAACTGTTTTTT,CASSVNLLGTREKLFF
-,TRBV7-8,-,TRBJ1-6,TGTGCCAGCAGTCGGCAAGGGGCCCCTGGAGGAATAAATTCACCCCTCCACTTT,CASSRQGAPGGINSPLHF
TRBD1,TRBV5-6,-,TRBJ1-5,TGTGCCAGCAGCTGGACAGGGGGCGGCAATCAGCCCCAGCATTTT,CASSWTGGGNQPQHF
TRBD1,TRBV18,few,TRBJ2-1,TGTGCCAGCTCACGTACCGGGACAGGGGCCCACAATGAGCAGTTCTTC,CASSRTGTGAHNEQFF
-,TRBV6-1,-,TRBJ1-2,TGTGCCAGCAGTGAAGAAGGGGCCCTCAGGGGCTACACCTTC,CASSEEGALRGYTF
-,TRBV6-5,-,TRBJ1-5,TGTGCCAGCAGTTACTCGATCTATAGCAATCAGCCCCAGCATTTT,CASSYSIYSNQPQHF
-,TRBV3-1/TRBV3-2,few,TRBJ2-5,TGTGCCAGCAGCCAAGAGAGGTCGGCCACCCAGTACTTC,CASSQERSATQYF
TRBD2,TRBV13,-,TRBJ2-2,TGTGCCAGCAGCTTGGGGACTAGCTTCACCGGGGAGCTGTTTTTT,CASSLGTSFTGELFF
-,TRBV18,once,TRBJ1-4,TGTGCCAGCTCACCAGCGTCAGGGTTTGTATCGTCGGGCGAAAAACTGTTTTTT,CASSPASGFVSSGEKLFF
-,TRBV10-3,-,TRBJ2-7,TGTGCCATCAGTGAGTGGGACGAGTTAACCCACTCCTACGAGCAGTACTTC,CAISEWDELTHSYEQYF
-,TRBV6-5,-,TRBJ2-4,TGTGCCAGCAGTTACCGCGTCGGTGACAGGAACATTCAGTACTTC,CASSYRVGDRNIQYF
-,TRBV6-4,-,TRBJ2-3,TGTGCCAGCAGTGACAGCTTAAGCACAGATACGCAGTATTTT,CASSDSLSTDTQYF
TRBD1,TRBV6-4,-,TRBJ1-4,TGTGCCAGCAGTGTCCTCGGGACAGGGCCCTATGAAAAACTGTTTTTT,CASSVLGTGPYEKLFF
TRBD1,TRBV19,-,TRBJ1-4,TGTGCCAGTAGTAACGGACAGGGAAAGGAAAAACTGTTTTTT,CASSNGQGKEKLFF
-,TRBV14,-,TRBJ1-4,TGTGCCAGCAGCCAAGATTGGGCCGTAACTAATGAAAAACTGTTTTTT,CASSQDWAVTNEKLFF
-,TRBV27,-,TRBJ1-1,TGTGCCAGCAGTTTTGCAGGGAAGAACACTGAAGCTTTCTTT,CASSFAGKNTEAFF
-,TRBV30,once,TRBJ1-3,TGTTCGTTTGAGGGCGCTGGAAACACCATATATTTT,CSFEGAGNTIYF
TRBD1,TRBV24-1,once,TRBJ1-2,TGTGCCACCAGTGACCCGACAGGGAACGAAGGGTATGGCTACACCTTC,CATSDPTGNEGYGYTF
-,TRBV6-6,-,TRBJ1-6,TGTGCCAGCACCTTTCCGAGCAATTCACCCCTCCACTTT,CASTFPSNSPLHF
-,TRBV30,-,TRBJ2-7,TGTGCCTGGAGTCACTCCTACGAGCAGTACTTC,CAWSHSYEQYF
-,TRBV20-1,-,TRBJ2-5,TGCAGTGCTAGTGGGCGGAAAGAGACCCAGTACTTC,CSASGRKETQYF
-,TRBV5-8,-,TRBJ1-1,TGTGCCAGCAGCTTGGCCGGGGGGGTGAACACTGAAGCTTTCTTT,CASSLAGGVNTEAFF
TRBD2,TRBV2,-,TRBJ2-3,TGTGCCAGCACCTGGGCGGGGGGGCAGTATTTT,CASTWAGGQYF
TRBD1,TRBV7-2,-,TRBJ1-5,TGTGCCAGCAGCACCTTTCCGACAGGGTTTGTCAATCAGCCCCAGCATTTT,CASSTFPTGFVNQPQHF
-,TRBV18,once,TRBJ2-7,TGTGCCAGCTCACCGGGGCGCGAGCAGTACTTC,CASSPGREQYF
TRBD2,TRBV11-2,-,TRBJ2-5,TGTGCCAGCAGCTTAGGGACTAGCGGACAAGAGACCCAGTACTTC,CASSLGTSGQETQYF
-,TRBV5-1,-,TRBJ2-7,TGCGCCAGCAGCTTGCTAGGTGCCTACGAGCAGTACTTC,CASSLLGAYEQYF
-,TRBV28,-,TRBJ2-3,TGTGCCAGCAGTTTAAAGGGGCGGAAGACAGATACGCAGTATTTT,CASSLKGRKTDTQYF
TRBD2,TRBV6-2/TRBV6-3,-,TRBJ2-7,TGTGCCAGCAGTTTCGTAGCGGGAGGGCCGCTTGAGCAGTACTTC,CASSFVAGGPLEQYF
-,TRBV18,-,TRBJ2-7,TGTGCCAGCTCACCCGAGGTGCGGGAAGAGCAGTACTTC,CASSPEVREEQYF
TRBD2,TRBV6-5,-,TRBJ2-2,TGTGCCAGCAGCCGACTAGCGGGACAAGGGGAGCTGTTTTTT,CASSRLAGQGELFF
-,TRBV19,-,TRBJ1-1,TGTGCCAGTAGTATAGGCGGCAGGGCTATGAACACTGAAGCTTTCTTT,CASSIGGRAMNTEAFF
-,TRBV18,-,TRBJ1-1,TGTGCCAGCTCACCAGGACGGGGGGGACGTGAAGCTTTCTTT,CASSPGRGGREAFF
TRBD1,TRBV3-1/TRBV3-2,-,TRBJ1-3,TGTGCCAGCAGCCGTCGAGGTGGGACAGGGTCAGGAAACACCATATATTTT,CASSRRGGTGSGNTIYF
-,TRBV29-1,-,TRBJ1-3,TGCAGCGTACTCATTAGGGGAGAAGGAAACACCATATATTTT,CSVLIRGEGNTIYF
TRBD1,TRBV9,-,TRBJ1-1,TGTGCCAGCAGCCCGGGACAGGGAAACGGGAACACTGAAGCTTTCTTT,CASSPGQGNGNTEAFF
TRBD1,TRBV5-1,-,TRBJ1-4,TGCGCCAGCAGCAGCCCTACAGGGGGGAATGAAAAACTGTTTTTT,CASSSPTGGNEKLFF
TRBD2,TRBV3-1/TRBV3-2,-,TRBJ2-7,TGTGCCAGCAGCCCTAGCGGGAGGGCCAACGAGCAGTACTTC,CASSPSGRANEQYF
TRBD1,TRBV7-3,once,TRBJ2-3,TGTGCCAGCAGCTCTCGGGGCCCCCGGGACAGGGGCTCCGTAGATACGCAGTATTTT,CASSSRGPRDRGSVDTQYF
TRBD2,TRBV19,-,TRBJ2-3,TGTGCCAGTAGGATATCGGGGACTAGGGGGTATACGCAGTATTTT,CASRISGTRGYTQYF
-,TRBV18,-,TRBJ1-1,TGTGCCAGCTCACCTAGGTTCGACACTGAAGCTTTCTTT,CASSPRFDTEAFF